This T cell receptor (beta chain) was identified during a study of OX40 agonist ivuxolimab in advanced cancers. Assay: immunoSEQ multiplex PCR; the TCRdb copy retains only in-frame clones and omits some. The sample yields around 46,000 clones, roughly nine tenths seen once. With 11 bases clipped from V and 5 bases from J, the junction kept 15 bases outside the gene matches. CDR3 length: 15 amino acids. Germline V gene lookup returns CDR1 LGHNA and CDR2 YNFKEQ. The genes are TRBV4-2 and TRBJ1-2; 9 nucleotides agree with TRBD1. This specimen consisted of CD4+ or CD8+ T cells sorted from blood, obtained in a trial of the OX40 agonist ivuxolimab. This clonotype was sampled from an adult with an advanced solid tumor such as melanoma, head and neck, liver or kidney cancer. The chain's CDR3 is CAARTGAALSYGYTF. The CDR3 bases are TGTGCCGCTCGGACAGGGGCAGCCCTTAGTTATGGCTACACCTTC.